The 17 T cell receptor beta chains reported below all come from one sample, sequenced in a study of CD8 T cells in ankylosing spondylitis. Whole-study findings and limits: What seemed typical of ankylosing spondylitis blood was a TCR beta motif built from several highly homologous variants.

TCRdb reprocessed the 5' RACE reads with MiXCR, giving one entry per CDR3 protein. Of hundreds of thousands of distinct CDR3 sequences listed, around 26% were seen once; the top ten hold approximately 1%. Their antigens remain unidentified. Sequenced input: blood, either unsorted or a sorted T cell fraction (not recorded which). Every receptor here comes from a male donor with ankylosing spondylitis.

Written as DNA, the CDR3 is TGTGCCAGCACCCCCTACGGCACAGATACGCAGTATTTT. Translated, it gives CASTPYGTDTQYF. The V call is TRBV27, the J call TRBJ2-3; no definite D call. This CDR3 comprises 13 residues. V gave up 7 bases and J gave up 1 base, with 9 bases separating them. CDR1 MNHEY and CDR2 SMNVEV come from the germline V gene (reference sequence).

This chain uses TRBV20-1 with TRBJ1-2; a possible D gene is TRBD1 (5 bases). Germline values: CDR1 DFQATT, CDR2 SNEGSKA (reference sequence). The ends were cut back, 6 bases at V and 7 bases at J, with 18 bases in the middle. This CDR3 has 13 amino acids. The CDR3 sequence: CSATFLGPGGYTF. CDR3 nucleotide sequence: TGCAGTGCCACGTTTTTGGGGCCGGGTGGCTACACCTTC.

This clonotype was detected only a few times. The chain couples TRBV20-1 to TRBJ2-4, with TRBD2 matching 14 bases. Trimming removed 4 bases from V and 14 bases from J; junction bases left unmatched: 7. The germline V gene has CDR1 DFQATT and CDR2 SNEGSKA (reference sequence). The CDR3 extends over 13 amino acids. The CDR3 protein is CSATPGLAGAEYF. The CDR3 DNA reads TGCAGTGCTACTCCGGGACTAGCGGGAGCAGAGTACTTC.

The chain carries TRBV7-9 and TRBJ1-6, with D perhaps matching TRBD1 (6 bases). Germline loops: CDR1 SEHNR, CDR2 FQNEAQ (reference sequence). CDR3 size: 15 residues. V was trimmed by 3 bases and J by 7 bases, leaving 13 bases between them. CDR3 in amino acids: CASSFGGGKNSPLHF. The CDR3 nucleotides read TGTGCCAGCAGCTTCGGGGGCGGGAAGAATTCACCCCTCCACTTT.

In DNA, the CDR3 is TGTGCCAGCAGCTTAGACCGTGCTCACACCGGGGAGCTGTTTTTT. This sequence encodes CASSLDRAHTGELFF. The rearrangement uses TRBV11-2 and TRBJ2-2; no reliable D call. Germline V gives CDR1 SGHAT, CDR2 FQNNGV. The CDR3 is made up of 15 amino acids. The V gene lost 0 bases and the J gene lost 3 bases, with 8 bases spanning the gap.

This clonotype has only a few counts. The chain links TRBV14 to TRBJ2-5; TRBD2 matches 14 bases. CDR1 SGHDN and CDR2 FVKESK come from the germline V gene. The CDR3 has 17 residues. The junction had 7 bases not matched to a gene; V was cut back by 3 bases and J by 4 bases. CDR3 sequence reads: CASSQGLAGVFGETQYF. The CDR3 DNA reads as TGTGCCAGCAGCCAGGGACTAGCGGGAGTCTTCGGAGAGACCCAGTACTTC.

This clonotype has more than one count but fewer than ten. This chain links TRBV12-3 or TRBV12-4 with TRBJ2-1; the D gene could be TRBD1 or TRBD2 (6 bases each). V dropped 8 bases and J dropped 2 bases, with 16 bases sitting between them. The CDR3 sequence is 15 residues long. CDR3 in DNA: TGTGCCAGCTCCGAAGGGGGGCAGACCTACAATGAGCAGTTCTTC. This gives the protein CASSEGGQTYNEQFF.

The chain uses TRBV3-1 and TRBJ2-3; the D is unclear. CDR1 LGHDT and CDR2 YNNKEL come from the germline V gene (reference sequence). The CDR3 consists of 16 residues. V was trimmed by 4 bases and J by 0 bases, leaving 14 bases between them. The CDR3 DNA reads TGTGCCAGCAGCCGAGGATTGTCGGCTAGCACAGATACGCAGTATTTT. This translates into CASSRGLSASTDTQYF.

This clonotype has ten or more counts. V gene TRBV7-9 combines with J gene TRBJ1-3, with D unresolved. This CDR3 has 13 amino acids. Germline CDR1 reads SEHNR; CDR2 reads FQNEAQ (reference sequence). V was shortened by 5 bases and J by 0 bases, with 5 bases between the two germline ends. In nucleotides, the CDR3 is TGTGCCAGCAGCCCCAGCTCTGGAAACACCATATATTTT. As protein: CASSPSSGNTIYF.

A few counts support this clonotype. CDR3 coding DNA: TGTGCCACCAGTGCCGGAGCCAAAAACATTCAGTACTTC. Its translation is CATSAGAKNIQYF. This chain links TRBV24-1 with TRBJ2-4; D gene ambiguous. V was pared by 5 bases and J by 0 bases, with 4 bases between. This CDR3 is built from 13 residues. The germline V gene encodes CDR1 KGHDR and CDR2 SFDVKD.

This clonotype was observed a few times. V and J are TRBV10-3 and TRBJ2-1; 8 nucleotides align to TRBD2. Germline values: CDR1 ENHRY, CDR2 SYGVKD. The CDR3 contains 15 residues. V gave up 8 bases and J gave up 0 bases; unmatched junction bases: 6. Here the CDR3 reads CAIGGAGGSYNEQFF. Written as DNA, the CDR3 is TGTGCCATCGGTGGGGCGGGGGGCTCCTACAATGAGCAGTTCTTC.

This clonotype was picked up a small number of times. The V gene is TRBV20-1, the J gene TRBJ2-3; a weak D match, TRBD1 (6 bases). CDR1 is DFQATT, CDR2 SNEGSKA, per germline (reference sequence). Trimming removed 3 bases at V and 2 bases at J, with 12 bases between. This CDR3 region has 14 residues. CDR3 DNA sequence: TGCAGTGCTAGTTACAGGGTTGCCACAGATACGCAGTATTTT. Translated: CSASYRVATDTQYF.

This clonotype has more than one count but fewer than ten. The chain carries TRBV20-1 and TRBJ2-1, with D perhaps TRBD2 (6 bases). This CDR3 is 14 amino acids long. Germline-derived CDR1 and CDR2 are DFQATT and SNEGSKA (reference sequence). Between the trimmed V and J ends, which lost 1 base and 0 bases, there was a span of 7 bases. The CDR3: CSARGGNSYNEQFF. The DNA of the CDR3 is TGCAGTGCTAGAGGCGGGAACTCCTACAATGAGCAGTTCTTC.

At least ten counts were recorded for this clonotype. The chain recombines TRBV20-1 with TRBJ2-5; 9 bases agree with TRBD1. From germline, CDR1 is DFQATT and CDR2 SNEGSKA (reference sequence). The CDR3 has 12 amino acids. The V gene end was trimmed by 5 bases and the J gene end by 5 bases; junction bases not matched to a gene: 3. CDR3 protein: CSAVDRGETQYF. The DNA for the CDR3 is TGCAGTGCTGTTGACAGGGGGGAGACCCAGTACTTC.

In its sample, this clonotype was seen a few times. This rearrangement joins TRBV11-3 to TRBJ2-1; 7 bases map to TRBD1. CDR3 length: 14 amino acids. The germline gives CDR1 SGHNT, CDR2 YENEEA. V gave up 0 bases and J gave up 6 bases; unmatched junction bases: 2. The CDR3 DNA follows: TGTGCCAGCAGCTTAGAACAGGGGTCCAATGAGCAGTTCTTC. Encoded protein: CASSLEQGSNEQFF.

Only a few counts were recorded for this clonotype. CDR3 bases: TGTGCCACCAGTGGGGGACAGGGGGCGCGGAACAATGAGCAGTTCTTC. It yields the protein CATSGGQGARNNEQFF. The chain combines TRBV24-1 with TRBJ2-1; TRBD1 agrees at 12 bases. Unmatched junction bases numbered 6, after V lost 5 bases and J lost 5 bases. The germline gives CDR1 KGHDR, CDR2 SFDVKD. The length of the CDR3 is 16 residues.

This clonotype appeared a few times. This chain joins TRBV3-1 and TRBJ2-7; tentatively, D is TRBD2 (5 bases). The V end was cut by 1 base, the J end by 7 bases, with 11 bases between. CDR1 LGHDT and CDR2 YNNKEL come from the germline V gene (reference sequence). This CDR3 region has 13 residues. Here the CDR3 reads CASSQVRDGEQYF. Here the CDR3 DNA reads TGTGCCAGCAGCCAAGTACGGGATGGGGAGCAGTACTTC.